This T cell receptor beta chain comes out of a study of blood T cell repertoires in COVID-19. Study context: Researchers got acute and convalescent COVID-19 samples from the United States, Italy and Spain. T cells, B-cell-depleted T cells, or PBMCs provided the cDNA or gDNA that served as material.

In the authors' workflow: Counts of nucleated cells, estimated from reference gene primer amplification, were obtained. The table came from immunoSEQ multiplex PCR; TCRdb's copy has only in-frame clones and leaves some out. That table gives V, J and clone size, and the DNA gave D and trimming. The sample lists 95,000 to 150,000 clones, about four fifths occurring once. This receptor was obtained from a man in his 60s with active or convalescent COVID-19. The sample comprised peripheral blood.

The CDR3 is CATRRTRLTYEQYF. CDR3 sequence (DNA): TGTGCCACCAGGAGGACAAGACTTACCTACGAGCAGTACTTC. The V gene is TRBV24-1, the J gene TRBJ2-7, with D possibly matching TRBD1 (5 bases). Per germline, CDR1 KGHDR and CDR2 SFDVKD. The V end lost 7 bases, the J end lost 2 bases, and 14 bases lay between the germline ends. The CDR3 has 14 amino acids.